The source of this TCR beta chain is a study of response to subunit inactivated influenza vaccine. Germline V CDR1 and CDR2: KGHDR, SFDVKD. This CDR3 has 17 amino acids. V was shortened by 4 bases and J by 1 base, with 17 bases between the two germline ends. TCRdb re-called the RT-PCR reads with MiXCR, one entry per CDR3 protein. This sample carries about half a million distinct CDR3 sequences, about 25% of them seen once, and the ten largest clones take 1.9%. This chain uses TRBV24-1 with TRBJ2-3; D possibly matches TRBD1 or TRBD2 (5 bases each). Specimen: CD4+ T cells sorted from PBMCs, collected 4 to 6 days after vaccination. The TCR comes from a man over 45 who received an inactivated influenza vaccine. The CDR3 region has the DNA TGTGCCACCAGTGACCCCGAGGGGCGGAGCGGCACAGATACGCAGTATTTT. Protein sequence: CATSDPEGRSGTDTQYF.